Listed here are 12 T cell receptor beta chains from one sample, sequenced in a study of early T cells in non-severe SARS-CoV-2 infection. TCRdb fed the 5' RACE reads into MiXCR, producing one record per CDR3 protein. The data show approximately 50,000 distinct CDR3 sequences, around a tenth seen once. The sequencing sample was made of whole blood. The receptors stem from an adult who was a healthcare worker with PCR-confirmed SARS-CoV-2 infection or an uninfected control (not recorded which).

This clonotype was counted at least ten times. The chain employs TRBV24-1 and TRBJ2-7, with 7 bases matching TRBD2. Germline CDR1 is KGHDR and CDR2 is SFDVKD. Trimming cost V 5 bases and J 3 bases; bases outside gene matches: 0. CDR3 length equals 12 residues. This chain's CDR3 is CATSGGSYEQYF. In nucleotides, the CDR3 is TGTGCCACCAGTGGCGGGAGCTACGAGCAGTACTTC.

The sample holds many counts of this clonotype. The rearrangement links TRBV27 to TRBJ2-1; D not certain. V gave up 5 bases and J gave up 0 bases, with 11 bases separating them. This CDR3 has 15 amino acids. Germline CDR1 is MNHEY and CDR2 is SMNVEV (reference sequence). The CDR3 DNA sequence: TGTGCCAGCAGTCGACGAACTGACTCCTACAATGAGCAGTTCTTC. Protein sequence: CASSRRTDSYNEQFF.

This clonotype was seen at least ten times. V gene TRBV20-1 combines with J gene TRBJ2-7; 15 nucleotides line up with TRBD2. The CDR3 consists of 17 residues. J lost 4 bases, V lost 1 base, and 8 bases had no gene match. Germline V gene lookup returns CDR1 DFQATT and CDR2 SNEGSKA (reference sequence). This CDR3 is CSARATGTSGRKYEQYF. The CDR3 nucleotides are TGCAGTGCTAGAGCCACCGGGACTAGCGGGAGGAAATACGAGCAGTACTTC.

This clonotype was detected ten times or more. This rearrangement joins TRBV28 to TRBJ2-2; D not resolved. The V end lost 8 bases, the J end lost 0 bases, and 4 bases lay between the germline ends. CDR1 and CDR2 (germline): MDHEN, SYDVKM. This CDR3 has 12 residues. The CDR3 DNA reads TGTGCCAGCGCGGCGAACACCGGGGAGCTGTTTTTT. Its translation is CASAANTGELFF.

J is TRBJ1-2 and V is TRBV6-2 or TRBV6-3; D unresolved. Germline V gene sequence: CDR1 MNHEY, CDR2 SVGEGT. The CDR3 extends over 13 amino acids. The V end lost 9 bases, the J end lost 2 bases, and 13 bases lay between the germline ends. The CDR3 sequence: CASGRGFNYGYTF. As DNA, the CDR3 is TGTGCCAGTGGGAGAGGTTTCAACTATGGCTACACCTTC.

There are many counts of this clonotype. The chain employs TRBV7-8 and TRBJ1-1; a weak D match, TRBD1 (6 bases). With 6 bases removed from V and 1 base from J, the gap between germline ends came to 9 bases. The CDR3 contains 13 residues. The V gene's germline CDR1 is SGHVS and CDR2 FQNEAQ. This CDR3 reads CASRVQGNTEAFF. DNA of the CDR3: TGTGCCAGCAGGGTACAGGGGAACACTGAAGCTTTCTTT. The entire variable domain, with the rest obtained from reference TRBV7-8 and TRBJ1-1, is as follows: GAGVSQSPRYKVAKRGQDVALRCDPISGHVSLFWYQQALGQGPEFLTYFQNEAQLDKSGLPSDRFFAERPEGSVSTLKIQRTQQEDSAVYLCASRVQGNTEAFFGQGTRLTVV.

This clonotype appeared a few times. V is TRBV7-2 and J is TRBJ2-7; 8 positions agree with TRBD2. CDR3 length equals 16 residues. J was trimmed by 6 bases and V by 5 bases; bases with no gene match: 15. Per germline, CDR1 SGHTA and CDR2 FQGNSA. The CDR3 DNA reads TGTGCCAGCAGCGCAAAGAGCGGGAGAAGGGATACCGAGCAGTACTTC. Amino acid sequence: CASSAKSGRRDTEQYF.

V is TRBV6-2 or TRBV6-3 and J is TRBJ1-2; no firm D call. CDR3 size: 12 residues. Between the trimmed V and J ends, which lost 4 bases and 10 bases, there was a span of 13 bases. Per the germline V gene, CDR1 is MNHEY and CDR2 is SVGEGT. CDR3 sequence (DNA): TGTGCCAGCAGTTCTAACCCTAGGGCCTACACCTTC. Its protein product is CASSSNPRAYTF.

This clonotype turned up a few times. J is TRBJ2-7 and V is TRBV20-1; unclear D gene. Germline V gene lookup returns CDR1 DFQATT and CDR2 SNEGSKA (reference sequence). This CDR3 has 13 residues. Trimming shortened V by 6 bases and J by 0 bases, and 12 bases separated the two germline ends. The CDR3 nucleotides read TGCAGTGCCGACTCGCACCACTCCTACGAGCAGTACTTC. This translates into CSADSHHSYEQYF.

This clonotype was seen many times. The chain has TRBV7-3 and TRBJ1-5; D remains ambiguous. Between the trimmed V and J ends, which lost 4 bases and 1 base, there was a span of 11 bases. CDR3 length equals 15 residues. The germline V gene has CDR1 SGHTA and CDR2 FQGTGA. The CDR3 DNA is TGTGCCAGCAGCTCCGGTGGGTTGAGCAATCAGCCCCAGCATTTT. Translated: CASSSGGLSNQPQHF.

There are many counts of this clonotype. DNA of the CDR3: TGTGCCAGCAGCTTCGGCAGCACTGAAGCTTTCTTT. Its protein product is CASSFGSTEAFF. The rearrangement uses TRBV5-6 and TRBJ1-1; D is ambiguous. This CDR3 has 12 amino acids. The germline V gene has CDR1 SGHDT and CDR2 YYEEEE. Between the trimmed V and J ends, which lost 2 bases and 4 bases, there was a span of 6 bases.

At least ten counts were recorded for this clonotype. The rearrangement joins TRBV7-9 to TRBJ2-4; a possible D gene is TRBD1 (5 bases). CDR3 length: 16 amino acids. The V gene lost 5 bases and the J gene lost 1 base, with 15 bases spanning the gap. CDR1 is SEHNR and CDR2 is FQNEAQ in the germline V gene (reference sequence). CDR3 protein: CASSAGIDRAKNIQYF. DNA of the CDR3: TGTGCCAGCAGCGCAGGGATAGATCGGGCCAAAAACATTCAGTACTTC.